This T cell receptor beta chain was captured in a study of T cell repertoires in cytomegalovirus infection. As for the study in general: Recently identified HLA-C-restricted CMV epitopes and well-studied HLA-B-restricted CMV epitopes were used by the study.

Findings and limits, study-wide: The study identified carriers of CMV plus the relevant HLA from cumulative public TCR beta family frequency. CMV-specific TCR beta clonotypes restricted by HLA-C dominated the ex vivo response.

TCRdb recomputed calls from the reads with MiXCR, one row per CDR3 protein. In the table there are some 120,000 distinct CDR3 sequences, over 25% of which are singletons. To note about this clonotype: Its antigen is as yet unknown.

Looked up from germline, CDR1 is MNHEY and CDR2 is SVGEGT. Trimming took off 3 bases at V and 9 bases at J, with 6 bases between the two ends. The CDR3 consists of 12 residues. The sample was CD8+ T cells from cultured PBMCs, taken from culture after CMV antigen stimulation. The TCR originated in a human donor in good health (CMV status not recorded). Some clones in this sample may be carry-over from other donors' samples. This chain links TRBV6-2 or TRBV6-3 with TRBJ1-6; D not certain. CDR3 region: CASSYGVSPLHF. DNA for the CDR3: TGTGCCAGCAGTTATGGGGTTTCACCCCTCCACTTT.